This T cell receptor (beta chain) came from a study of shared clonotypes between healthy human individuals. CDR1 and CDR2 (germline): SGHNT, YYREEE (reference sequence). Trimming cost V 2 bases and J 3 bases, with 3 bases left between them. The CDR3 consists of 13 residues. Repertoires were generated with immunoSEQ multiplex PCR, while TCRdb's copy carries only in-frame clones and drops some. Among 600,000 to 800,000 clones listed, 55% to 80% were seen once. About this clone itself: A far larger clone lies a single base away; this is likely a read error. Other DNA sequences in the sample encode the same CDR3.

The receptor was derived from a woman in her twenties or thirties in good health. V and J are TRBV5-4 and TRBJ2-6; D gene unclear. Material: memory CD4+ T cells sorted from blood. Subset in this sample: CD45RA-negative fraction. CDR3: CASSLFGANVLTF. The CDR3 DNA reads as TGTGCCAGCAGCTTATTTGGGGCCAACGTCCTGACTTTC.